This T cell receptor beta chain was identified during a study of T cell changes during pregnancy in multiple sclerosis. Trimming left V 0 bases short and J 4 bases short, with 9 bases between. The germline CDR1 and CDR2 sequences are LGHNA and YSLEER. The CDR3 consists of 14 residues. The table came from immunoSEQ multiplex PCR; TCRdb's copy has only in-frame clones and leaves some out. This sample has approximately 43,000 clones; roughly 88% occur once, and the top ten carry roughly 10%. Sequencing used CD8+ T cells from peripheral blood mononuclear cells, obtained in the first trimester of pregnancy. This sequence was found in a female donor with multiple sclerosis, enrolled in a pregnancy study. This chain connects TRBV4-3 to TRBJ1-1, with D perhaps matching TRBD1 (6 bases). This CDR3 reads CASSQDQGGTEAFF. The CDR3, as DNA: TGCGCCAGCAGCCAAGATCAAGGGGGCACTGAAGCTTTCTTT.